These 6 T cell receptor beta chains share one sample of origin, sequenced in a study of control samples from healthy donors and cancer patients. TCRdb keeps only in-frame clones here, not all; method: immunoSEQ multiplex PCR. The data show some 170,000 clones, roughly 95% seen once. Sequenced: blood. Receptors originate from a woman younger than 45 in good health.

The rearrangement uses TRBV28 and TRBJ2-1; the D gene is possibly TRBD2 (6 bases). The CDR3 consists of 13 residues. Germline V gives CDR1 MDHEN, CDR2 SYDVKM. V lost 5 bases and J lost 4, with 9 bases in between. The CDR3 sequence is CASSGSGYNEQFF. In DNA form, the CDR3 reads TGTGCCAGCAGTGGGAGCGGGTACAATGAGCAGTTCTTC.

The rearrangement joins TRBV27 to TRBJ1-1; D might be TRBD1 (6 bases). The CDR3 has 15 residues. V was pared by 5 bases and J by 2 bases, with 15 bases between. Germline CDR1 MNHEY, CDR2 SMNVEV (reference sequence). The CDR3 nucleotides read TGTGCCAGCAGTCCCGCCGGGACAAATAACACTGAAGCTTTCTTT. Its translation is CASSPAGTNNTEAFF.

The J gene is TRBJ2-5, the V gene TRBV11-3; D gene uncertain. Germline CDR1 reads SGHNT; CDR2 reads YENEEA. The CDR3 is made up of 13 amino acids. V lost 2 bases, J lost 5 bases, and 9 bases lay in between. The DNA for the CDR3 is TGTGCCAGCAGCTTACAGTCCAGGGAGACCCAGTACTTC. This gives the protein CASSLQSRETQYF.

Here the CDR3 DNA reads TGTGCCACCCTATCTGGGGCCAACGTCCTGACTTTC. This encodes CATLSGANVLTF. The chain has TRBV28 and TRBJ2-6; D gene ambiguous. The CDR3 totals 12 residues. Germline assignment: CDR1 MDHEN and CDR2 SYDVKM. Trimming removed 10 bases at V and 1 base at J, with 5 bases between.

The V gene is TRBV7-8, the J gene TRBJ1-3; a weak D match, TRBD1 (5 bases). The CDR3 spans 13 residues. Germline V gives CDR1 SGHVS, CDR2 FQNEAQ. The germline V and J ends were trimmed by 8 bases and 0 bases, with 8 bases remaining between them. CDR3 sequence (DNA): TGTGCCAGCCAGACAGCCTCTGGAAACACCATATATTTT. Translation: CASQTASGNTIYF.

The rearrangement links TRBV28 to TRBJ1-1; D is possibly TRBD1 (6 bases). Trimming cost V 1 base and J 5 bases, with 14 bases left between them. This CDR3 contains 15 residues. Germline CDR1 MDHEN, CDR2 SYDVKM. The CDR3 region has the DNA TGTGCCAGCAGTTTATTGGGGGGCAGGGGAACTGAAGCTTTCTTT. Translation: CASSLLGGRGTEAFF.